The 7 T cell receptor beta chains listed next were all sequenced from one sample in a study of memory CD4+ T cells and cytomegalovirus serostatus. Single viable CD3+CD4+CD8-CD45RO+ cells were sorted as the memory CD4+ T cells. Libraries were prepared by immunoSEQ multiplex PCR; TCRdb keeps only in-frame clonotypes and omits some of them. There are tens of thousands of clones in the sample; around three quarters occur only once, and roughly 1% lies in the top ten. The specimen sequenced was memory CD4+ T cells from blood. The receptors were sampled from an adult in good health and CMV-seronegative.

The rearrangement links TRBV18 to TRBJ2-1, with 7 bases matching TRBD1. Germline-derived CDR1 and CDR2 are KGHSH and LQKENI. Trimming at V came to 3 bases and at J to 6 bases, leaving 8 bases not matched to a gene. The CDR3 extends over 15 amino acids. The CDR3 spells CASSPLVTGANEQFF. CDR3 nucleotides: TGTGCCAGCTCACCCTTGGTAACAGGGGCCAATGAGCAGTTCTTC.

This clone was found a few times. The chain joins TRBV7-9 to TRBJ1-2; TRBD1 is a possible D gene (5 bases). Germline V gene lookup returns CDR1 SEHNR and CDR2 FQNEAQ (reference sequence). CDR3 length equals 14 residues. The CDR3 DNA follows: TGTGCTCTAAAGGGGCAGGCCTTCAACTATGGCTACACCTTC. This codes for CALKGQAFNYGYTF.

The chain has TRBV2 and TRBJ1-3; the match to TRBD1 covers 8 bases. V lost 11 bases and J lost 4; bases outside the gene matches: 10. Germline V gives CDR1 SNHLY, CDR2 FYNNEI. The CDR3 consists of 14 residues. In DNA form, the CDR3 reads TGTGCCGGCCAGACAGGGGCGTCGGGAAACACCATATATTTT. Translated: CAGQTGASGNTIYF.

This clone appeared once. The V gene is TRBV9, the J gene TRBJ2-7; 7 bases are shared with TRBD1. The CDR3 loop spans 15 amino acids. Germline assignment: CDR1 SGDLS and CDR2 YYNGEE. With V trimmed by 4 bases and J by 1 base, 8 bases remained unmatched. The DNA of the CDR3 is TGTGCCAGCAGCCCGAGAGGGGGCCAGTCCTACGAGCAGTACTTC. This translates into CASSPRGGQSYEQYF.

The J gene is TRBJ2-2, the V gene TRBV19, with 12 bases fitting TRBD2. V shed 6 bases, J shed 6 bases, and the junction held 17 bases outside the gene matches. The CDR3 is 19 residues long. The germline V gene encodes CDR1 LNHDA and CDR2 SQIVND (reference sequence). CDR3: CASSHRFLAGGPRSGELFF. CDR3 bases: TGTGCCAGTAGCCACCGCTTTCTAGCGGGAGGGCCGCGTTCCGGGGAGCTGTTTTTT.

This chain joins TRBV19 and TRBJ2-7; no firm D call. The V and J ends lost 6 bases and 2 bases respectively, with 14 bases between them. There are 14 residues in the CDR3. Germline CDR1 reads LNHDA; CDR2 reads SQIVND (reference sequence). The CDR3 protein is CASSRAQQAYEQYF. The CDR3 DNA reads TGTGCCAGTAGCCGGGCCCAGCAGGCCTACGAGCAGTACTTC. Filled out from reference TRBV19 and TRBJ2-7, the complete variable domain reads DGGITQSPKYLFRKEGQNVTLSCEQNLNHDAMYWYRQDPGQGLRLIYYSQIVNDFQKGDIAEGYSVSREKKESFPLTVTSAQKNPTAFYLCASSRAQQAYEQYFGPGTRLTVT.

This clone was counted once. The gene calls are TRBV5-1 and TRBJ2-2; possible D gene TRBD1, 6 bases. The V end lost 4 bases, the J end lost 5 bases, and 12 bases lay between the germline ends. CDR1 is SGHRS and CDR2 is YFSETQ in the germline V gene. The CDR3 runs 14 residues. CDR3 amino acids: CASSLQTGTGELFF. CDR3 nucleotides: TGCGCCAGCAGCCTTCAGACAGGTACCGGGGAGCTGTTTTTT.